A single sample gave rise to the 5 T cell receptor beta chains below, sequenced in a study of early T cells in non-severe SARS-CoV-2 infection. TCRdb called the 5' RACE reads again in MiXCR, with one record for every CDR3 protein. The sample gives approximately 88,000 distinct CDR3 sequences, roughly 15% of which show up once; around 1.5% is in the top ten. Sample: whole blood. These receptors all stem from an adult who was a healthcare worker with PCR-confirmed SARS-CoV-2 infection or an uninfected control (not recorded which).

This clonotype was seen only once. V is TRBV20-1 and J is TRBJ2-3; 8 bases are shared with TRBD2. CDR3 length: 15 residues. V lost 6 bases to trimming and J lost 0 bases; unmatched junction nucleotides: 8. Germline lookup yields CDR1 DFQATT and CDR2 SNEGSKA (reference sequence). The CDR3 spells CSAYVGLASTDTQYF. The CDR3 nucleotides are TGCAGTGCGTACGTAGGACTAGCCAGCACAGATACGCAGTATTTT.

The rearrangement uses TRBV2 and TRBJ1-6, with D maybe TRBD1 (5 bases). Germline CDR1 reads SNHLY; CDR2 reads FYNNEI. This CDR3 spans 14 amino acids. V was cut by 4 bases and J by 6 bases, with 10 bases left in between. The CDR3 loop reads CASSVQGPNSPLHF. The CDR3 DNA is TGTGCCAGCAGTGTCCAGGGTCCTAATTCACCCCTCCACTTT.

In its sample, this clonotype was seen a few times. The chain has TRBV24-1 and TRBJ2-2; no definite D call. The CDR3 has 14 residues. Per germline, CDR1 KGHDR and CDR2 SFDVKD. The V end lost 2 bases, the J end lost 6 bases, and 9 bases lay between the germline ends. CDR3 region: CATSDSSRAGELFF. CDR3 in DNA: TGTGCCACCAGTGATTCGTCTAGGGCCGGGGAGCTGTTTTTT.

Worth noting for this clonotype: This sequence may be a read error, since a much larger clone differs from it by one base. No conserved phenylalanine or tryptophan ends this CDR3, so it is likely a read error. The chain combines TRBV12-3 or TRBV12-4 with TRBJ2-1; D may be TRBD1 (6 bases). The V end was cut by 5 bases, the J end by 9 bases, with 17 bases between. The CDR3 has 14 residues. The DNA for the CDR3 is TGTGCCAGCAGTCACCGGACGGTACAGGGTGAGCAGTTCATC. Its translation is CASSHRTVQGEQFI.

This chain joins TRBV6-1 and TRBJ1-5, with TRBD1 matching 7 bases. The ends lost 7 bases at V and 2 bases at J; junction bases unmatched: 2. There are 13 residues in the CDR3. Germline V gene sequence: CDR1 MNHNS, CDR2 SASEGT. CDR3 region: CASIGTGNQPQHF. CDR3 sequence (DNA): TGTGCCAGCATTGGGACAGGCAATCAGCCCCAGCATTTT.